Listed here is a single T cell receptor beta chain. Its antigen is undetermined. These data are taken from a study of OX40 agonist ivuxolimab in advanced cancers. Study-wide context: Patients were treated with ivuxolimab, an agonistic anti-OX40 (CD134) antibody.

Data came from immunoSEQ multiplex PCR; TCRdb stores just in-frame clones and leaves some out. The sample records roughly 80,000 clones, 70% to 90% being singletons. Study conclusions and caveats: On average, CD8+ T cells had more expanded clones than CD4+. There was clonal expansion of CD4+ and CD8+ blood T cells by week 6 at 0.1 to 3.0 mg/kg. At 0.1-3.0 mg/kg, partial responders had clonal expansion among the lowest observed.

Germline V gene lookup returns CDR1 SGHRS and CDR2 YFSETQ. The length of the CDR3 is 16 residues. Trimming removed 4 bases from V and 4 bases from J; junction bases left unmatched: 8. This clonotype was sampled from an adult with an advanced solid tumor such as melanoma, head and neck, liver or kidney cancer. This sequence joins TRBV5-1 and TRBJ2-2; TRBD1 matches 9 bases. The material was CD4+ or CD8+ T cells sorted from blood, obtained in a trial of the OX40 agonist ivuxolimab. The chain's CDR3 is CASSLPTGGPTGELFF. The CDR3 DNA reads TGCGCCAGCAGCCTTCCGACAGGGGGACCCACCGGGGAGCTGTTTTTT.